This T cell receptor (beta chain) was sequenced for a study of T cell repertoires in cytomegalovirus infection. In the study overall: In the study, CMV epitopes included recently identified HLA-C-restricted and well-studied HLA-B-restricted ones. Both a matching HLA type and CMV infection were indicated by public TCR beta signatures. The study's findings and limits: Dominant in the ex vivo response were TCR beta clonotypes restricted by HLA-C and specific for CMV.

Germline V lookup: CDR1 SNHLY, CDR2 FYNNEI. This CDR3 contains 14 residues. With regard to this clonotype: Antigen unknown. One end of the junction is discordant with germline, which a read error may explain.

Each CDR3 protein is one row after TCRdb ran MiXCR on the reads. The sample consists of 700,000 to 850,000 distinct CDR3 sequences, about 33% of them appearing once. Sequencing used cultured CD8+ T cells from PBMCs, obtained from culture after CMV antigen stimulation. The J gene is TRBJ1-3, the V gene TRBV2; 7 nucleotides line up with TRBD1. This TCR was sampled from a human donor in good health (CMV status not recorded). Some clones in this sample may be carry-over from other donors' samples. The CDR3 loop is CASSGGTAGNNIYF. In DNA, the CDR3 is TGTGCCAGCAGTGGAGGGACAGCTGGAAACAACATATATTTT.